This is a list of T cell receptor beta chains from one sample in a study of T cells in tumors after PD-1 blockade. Sequencing used immunoSEQ multiplex PCR; TCRdb keeps in-frame clones, though not all of them. The sample lists thousands of clones, roughly 70% occurring once. The sample here was tumor tissue, taken before anti-PD-1 treatment. The origin of the receptors is a human donor with basal cell carcinoma. Each CDR3 is given with its conserved first and last residue. D genes are given only for firm matches. Size values are once, few and many counts, or a class for expanded clones, and some rows have none.

d_gene: -; v_gene: TRBV5-6; len: 15; j_gene: TRBJ2-3; abundance: -; CDR3aa: CASSLGGGPEDTQYF; CDR3nt: TGTGCCAGCAGCTTGGGAGGGGGTCCTGAAGATACGCAGTATTTT
d_gene: -; v_gene: TRBV11-2; len: 14; j_gene: TRBJ1-5; abundance: -; CDR3aa: CASSPHSSNQPQHF; CDR3nt: TGTGCCAGCAGCCCGCACAGTAGCAATCAGCCCCAGCATTTT
d_gene: -; v_gene: TRBV12-5; len: 13; j_gene: TRBJ2-3; abundance: -; CDR3aa: CASGLTSTDTQYF; CDR3nt: TGTGCTAGTGGTTTAACTAGCACAGATACGCAGTATTTT
d_gene: -; v_gene: TRBV29-1; len: 12; j_gene: TRBJ2-5; abundance: once; CDR3aa: CSTAPGQETQYF; CDR3nt: TGCAGCACAGCTCCAGGGCAAGAGACCCAGTACTTC
d_gene: -; v_gene: TRBV18; len: 13; j_gene: TRBJ1-1; abundance: once; CDR3aa: CASSPEMNTEAFF; CDR3nt: TGTGCCAGCTCACCTGAGATGAACACTGAAGCTTTCTTT
d_gene: -; v_gene: TRBV2; len: 14; j_gene: TRBJ2-1; abundance: few; CDR3aa: CASLGSDLGNEQFF; CDR3nt: TGTGCCAGCTTAGGGTCGGACTTGGGGAATGAGCAGTTCTTC
d_gene: -; v_gene: TRBV4-1; len: 13; j_gene: TRBJ2-1; abundance: -; CDR3aa: CASSLREYNEQFF; CDR3nt: TGCGCCAGCAGCCTGCGGGAATACAATGAGCAGTTCTTC
d_gene: -; v_gene: TRBV7-2; len: 15; j_gene: TRBJ2-7; abundance: -; CDR3aa: CASSLMTGGLYEQYF; CDR3nt: TGTGCCAGCAGCTTAATGACAGGCGGGCTCTACGAGCAGTACTTC
d_gene: -; v_gene: TRBV3-1/TRBV3-2; len: 16; j_gene: TRBJ2-2; abundance: -; CDR3aa: CASSQGVSSSTGELFF; CDR3nt: TGTGCCAGCAGCCAAGGTGTCTCTTCAAGTACCGGGGAGCTGTTTTTT
d_gene: -; v_gene: TRBV9; len: 17; j_gene: TRBJ2-6; abundance: -; CDR3aa: CAPSVVSPGAGANVLTF; CDR3nt: TGTGCCCCCAGCGTAGTCTCACCGGGGGCGGGGGCCAACGTCCTGACTTTC
d_gene: -; v_gene: TRBV7-9; len: 14; j_gene: TRBJ2-7; abundance: -; CDR3aa: CASSSGTSATEQYF; CDR3nt: TGTGCCAGCAGCTCCGGGACGTCCGCTACGGAGCAGTACTTC
d_gene: -; v_gene: TRBV5-1; len: 12; j_gene: TRBJ2-1; abundance: -; CDR3aa: CASSLVAAEQFF; CDR3nt: TGCGCCAGCAGCTTGGTTGCGGCTGAGCAGTTCTTC
d_gene: -; v_gene: TRBV9; len: 15; j_gene: TRBJ1-1; abundance: few; CDR3aa: CASSPQSVSNTEAFF; CDR3nt: TGTGCCAGCAGCCCACAGTCTGTATCGAACACTGAAGCTTTCTTT
d_gene: TRBD1; v_gene: TRBV28; len: 14; j_gene: TRBJ2-7; abundance: -; CDR3aa: CASSNRGRPGEQYF; CDR3nt: TGTGCCAGCTCAAACAGGGGCCGCCCGGGGGAGCAGTACTTC
d_gene: TRBD1; v_gene: TRBV28; len: 14; j_gene: TRBJ2-4; abundance: -; CDR3aa: CASSFSDRGNIQYF; CDR3nt: TGTGCCAGCAGTTTCTCGGACAGGGGGAACATTCAGTACTTC
d_gene: -; v_gene: TRBV27; len: 15; j_gene: TRBJ1-6; abundance: -; CDR3aa: CASSLIAPGNSPLHF; CDR3nt: TGTGCCAGCAGTTTGATCGCCCCCGGGAATTCACCCCTCCACTTT
d_gene: TRBD1; v_gene: TRBV27; len: 16; j_gene: TRBJ2-3; abundance: -; CDR3aa: CASSLGRDRGPDTQYF; CDR3nt: TGTGCCAGCAGTTTAGGGAGGGACAGGGGGCCAGATACGCAGTATTTT
d_gene: -; v_gene: TRBV5-1; len: 15; j_gene: TRBJ2-3; abundance: -; CDR3aa: CASSLGGYSTDTQYF; CDR3nt: TGCGCCAGCAGCTTGGGCGGGTATAGCACAGATACGCAGTATTTT
d_gene: TRBD2; v_gene: TRBV5-1; len: 16; j_gene: TRBJ2-5; abundance: -; CDR3aa: CASSPSLAGGQETQYF; CDR3nt: TGCGCCAGCAGCCCCTCATTAGCGGGGGGACAAGAGACCCAGTACTTC
d_gene: TRBD2; v_gene: TRBV10-3; len: 16; j_gene: TRBJ2-1; abundance: -; CDR3aa: CAITGTSGSHLNEQFF; CDR3nt: TGTGCCATCACTGGGACTAGCGGGAGCCACCTCAATGAGCAGTTCTTC
d_gene: TRBD1; v_gene: TRBV19; len: 14; j_gene: TRBJ1-2; abundance: -; CDR3aa: CASSPGTGEDGYTF; CDR3nt: TGTGCCAGTAGTCCCGGGACAGGGGAGGATGGCTACACCTTC
d_gene: -; v_gene: TRBV6-4; len: 15; j_gene: TRBJ2-1; abundance: once; CDR3aa: CASSAPSGTYNEQFF; CDR3nt: TGTGCCAGCAGTGCTCCGTCGGGGACCTACAATGAGCAGTTCTTC
d_gene: -; v_gene: TRBV30; len: 13; j_gene: TRBJ2-7; abundance: -; CDR3aa: CAWSRGWSYEQYF; CDR3nt: TGTGCCTGGAGTCGGGGGTGGTCCTACGAGCAGTACTTC
d_gene: -; v_gene: TRBV3-1/TRBV3-2; len: 14; j_gene: TRBJ1-1; abundance: -; CDR3aa: CASSVIDGNTEAFF; CDR3nt: TGTGCCAGCAGCGTAATTGACGGGAACACTGAAGCTTTCTTT
d_gene: -; v_gene: TRBV6-5; len: 13; j_gene: TRBJ2-7; abundance: -; CDR3aa: CASSPIGSYEQYF; CDR3nt: TGTGCCAGCAGCCCCATTGGTTCCTACGAGCAGTACTTC
d_gene: -; v_gene: TRBV29-1; len: 10; j_gene: TRBJ1-1; abundance: -; CDR3aa: CSVTDFEAFF; CDR3nt: TGCAGCGTGACGGATTTTGAAGCTTTCTTT
d_gene: TRBD1; v_gene: TRBV7-8; len: 14; j_gene: TRBJ1-3; abundance: few; CDR3aa: CASSPTQGAHTIYF; CDR3nt: TGTGCCAGCAGCCCCACACAGGGGGCACACACCATATATTTT
d_gene: TRBD1; v_gene: TRBV24-1; len: 18; j_gene: TRBJ2-3; abundance: -; CDR3aa: CATSDYPKTGGRTDTQYF; CDR3nt: TGTGCCACCAGTGATTACCCTAAGACAGGGGGTCGAACAGATACGCAGTATTTT
d_gene: TRBD2; v_gene: TRBV7-2; len: 14; j_gene: TRBJ2-4; abundance: -; CDR3aa: CASSLAPGLAGGGF; CDR3nt: TGTGCCAGCAGCTTAGCGCCGGGACTAGCGGGGGGCGGCTTC
d_gene: TRBD1; v_gene: TRBV6-6; len: 15; j_gene: TRBJ1-1; abundance: once; CDR3aa: CASSSGDRMNTEAFF; CDR3nt: TGTGCCAGCAGCTCCGGGGACAGGATGAACACTGAAGCTTTCTTT
d_gene: -; v_gene: TRBV5-4; len: 13; j_gene: TRBJ2-6; abundance: -; CDR3aa: CASSFSGANVLTF; CDR3nt: TGTGCCAGCAGCTTCTCCGGGGCCAACGTCCTGACTTTC